This TCR beta chain was captured by sequencing in a study of T cells after yellow fever vaccination. At least ten counts were recorded for this clonotype. Its antigen remains unknown. Study-level points and caveats: The bulk population could contribute abundant contaminating clonotypes to FACS-sorted repertoires. At approximately 95% for CD4 and approximately 88% for CD8, most primary-vaccination clones showed up again after the booster. Clonotypes found in both CD4 and CD8 compartments made up a small share.

There are 12 residues in the CDR3. The V gene's germline CDR1 is SGHRS and CDR2 YFSETQ. The V end lost 4 bases, the J end lost 5 bases, and 10 bases lay between the germline ends. Researchers made TCR cDNA using 5'RACE template switching, and this step added a universal primer site and UMIs. One entry per CDR3 protein, called by TCRdb with MiXCR from the 5' RACE reads. The table shows around 350,000 distinct CDR3 sequences, with roughly 6.2% occurring only once. Sequencing was performed on PBMCs, taken 5 days after the yellow fever booster vaccination. This receptor was obtained from a man aged 30 to 45 who received the YFV17D yellow fever vaccine. The V and J genes are TRBV5-1 and TRBJ2-7, with D perhaps TRBD2 (6 bases). CDR3 sequence: CASSLWEDEQYF. The CDR3 DNA reads as TGCGCCAGCAGCCTGTGGGAGGACGAGCAGTACTTC.